The 27 T cell receptor beta chains reported below all come from one sample, sequenced in a study of ipilimumab plus nivolumab after autologous stem cell transplantation. TCRdb's table, derived via immunoSEQ multiplex PCR, lists solely in-frame clones and lacks some. The sample lists approximately 20,000 clones; 74% were seen once. The sample in question was PBMCs, obtained in a trial of ipilimumab plus nivolumab as post-transplant consolidation. These receptors were obtained from a male donor with diffuse large B-cell lymphoma.

This clone was counted a few times. The V gene is TRBV28, the J gene TRBJ1-5; possibly TRBD1 for D (5 bases). Germline loops: CDR1 MDHEN, CDR2 SYDVKM. The CDR3 spans 16 residues. Trimming stripped 5 bases from V and 3 bases from J, with 17 bases between. CDR3 in DNA: TGTGCCAGCAGTCCCCTAGCGGCGGGGGACAATCAGCCCCAGCATTTT. Protein product: CASSPLAAGDNQPQHF.

This clone appeared a single time. The chain employs TRBV6-1 and TRBJ1-1, with TRBD1 matching over 8 bases. Germline loops: CDR1 MNHNS, CDR2 SASEGT. The CDR3 covers 14 residues. V shed 5 bases, J shed 0 bases, and the junction held 2 bases outside the gene matches. Here the CDR3 reads CASSWTGLNTEAFF. DNA for the CDR3: TGTGCCAGCAGTTGGACAGGGTTGAACACTGAAGCTTTCTTT.

This clone was counted a few times. The chain joins TRBV5-4 to TRBJ2-3, with 12 bases fitting TRBD1. Per germline, CDR1 SGHNT and CDR2 YYREEE (reference sequence). V lost 3 bases and J lost 7; bases outside the gene matches: 6. This CDR3 contains 15 residues. The CDR3 region is CASSSRDRGLNTQYF. The DNA of the CDR3 is TGTGCCAGCAGCTCCCGGGACAGGGGGCTTAATACGCAGTATTTT.

The chain couples TRBV5-6 to TRBJ1-1, with D uncertain. CDR3 size: 15 residues. V was pared by 0 bases and J by 3 bases, with 12 bases between. Per germline, CDR1 SGHDT and CDR2 YYEEEE. The CDR3 nucleotides are TGTGCCAGCAGCTTGGCTGGTCCTGGGGACACTGAAGCTTTCTTT. As protein: CASSLAGPGDTEAFF.

The gene calls are TRBV11-3 and TRBJ2-5, with D tentatively TRBD2 (5 bases). The CDR3 is 12 residues long. Germline CDR1 and CDR2: SGHNT and YENEEA. The V end lost 6 bases, the J end lost 5 bases, and 10 bases lay between the germline ends. In DNA, the CDR3 is TGTGCCAGCAGTTATAGAGGGGAGACCCAGTACTTC. It yields the protein CASSYRGETQYF.

The gene calls are TRBV11-3 and TRBJ1-1; TRBD1 might be the D (6 bases). The CDR3 is 16 residues long. The V gene's germline CDR1 is SGHNT and CDR2 YENEEA. Deletions cut 0 bases from V and 2 bases from J, with 13 bases between. This CDR3 reads CASSLDRGGRNTEAFF. The CDR3 nucleotides read TGTGCCAGCAGCTTAGATAGGGGGGGCCGAAACACTGAAGCTTTCTTT. Drawing the rest from reference TRBV11-3 and TRBJ1-1, the complete variable domain is EAGVVQSPRYKIIEKKQPVAFWCNPISGHNTLYWYLQNLGQGPELLIRYENEEAVDDSQLPKDRFSAERLKGVDSTLKIQPAELGDSAVYLCASSLDRGGRNTEAFFGQGTRLTVV.

This clone was counted only a few times. CDR3 loop: CASSSYSGGVYNEQFF. The CDR3 bases are TGTGCCAGCAGCTCATATAGCGGGGGGGTTTACAATGAGCAGTTCTTC. The J gene is TRBJ2-1, the V gene TRBV13; 11 bases align to TRBD2. The ends lost 4 bases at V and 4 bases at J; junction bases unmatched: 6. Per germline, CDR1 PRHDT and CDR2 FYEKMQ (reference sequence). This CDR3 is 16 amino acids long.

V and J are TRBV2 and TRBJ1-6; unclear D gene. The ends were cut back, 5 bases at V and 10 bases at J, with 18 bases in the middle. This CDR3 comprises 15 residues. Germline V lookup: CDR1 SNHLY, CDR2 FYNNEI. The CDR3 nucleotides read TGTGCCAGCAGTCCTAGGGCCTCCACCGGCTCACCCCTCCACTTT. Its translation is CASSPRASTGSPLHF.

This sequence joins TRBV5-3 and TRBJ1-1; D might be TRBD1 (6 bases). TRBV5-3 is sorted into the ORF group, with uncertain function. The CDR3 totals 18 residues. Trimming stripped 4 bases from V and 4 bases from J, with 26 bases between. CDR3 in DNA: TGTGCCAGAAGCCCAGTGGACAGAGACACCCGGCGCGGCACTGAAGCTTTCTTT. The encoded protein is CARSPVDRDTRRGTEAFF.

The J gene is TRBJ1-1, the V gene TRBV7-9; no definite D call. From germline, CDR1 is SEHNR and CDR2 FQNEAQ (reference sequence). This CDR3 has 12 residues. Trimming cost V 2 bases and J 5 bases, with 6 bases left between them. The CDR3: CASSLWGTEAFF. The CDR3 DNA sequence: TGTGCCAGCAGCTTATGGGGAACTGAAGCTTTCTTT.

The V gene is TRBV28, the J gene TRBJ1-6; 8 bases align to TRBD1. Germline-derived CDR1 and CDR2 are MDHEN and SYDVKM. CDR3 length: 14 residues. Germline trimming cut 3 bases from V and 9 bases from J; bases unmatched to any gene: 4. CDR3 region: CASSLGQERSPLHF. CDR3 sequence (DNA): TGTGCCAGCAGTTTGGGACAGGAGCGTTCACCCCTCCACTTT. Variable domain in full (rest from reference TRBV28 and TRBJ1-6): DVKVTQSSRYLVKRTGEKVFLECVQDMDHENMFWYRQDPGLGLRLIYFSYDVKMKEKGDIPEGYSVSREKKERFSLILESASTNQTSMYLCASSLGQERSPLHFGNGTRLTVT.

This clone was detected once. The J gene is TRBJ2-7, the V gene TRBV7-4; 8 nucleotides match TRBD1. J was trimmed by 0 bases and V by 4 bases; bases with no gene match: 20. This CDR3 is 20 amino acids long. The germline CDR1 and CDR2 sequences are SGHVT and SQSDAQ. CDR3: CASSSTHAGDRKSTSYEQYF. DNA of the CDR3: TGTGCCAGCAGCTCTACACACGCAGGGGACAGGAAATCGACCTCCTACGAGCAGTACTTC.

The chain couples TRBV19 to TRBJ1-1, with a possible D match to TRBD1 (5 bases). Trimming stripped 9 bases from V and 0 bases from J, with 11 bases between. There are 13 residues in the CDR3. The germline CDR1 and CDR2 sequences are LNHDA and SQIVND (reference sequence). The CDR3 coding sequence is TGTGCCAGCTCCGGGACGGTGAACACTGAAGCTTTCTTT. This translates into CASSGTVNTEAFF.

This chain connects TRBV5-1 to TRBJ2-6; the match to TRBD2 covers 8 bases. The CDR3 has 18 amino acids. After removal of 4 bases from V and 0 bases from J, the junction contained 9 bases not matched to a gene. In germline, CDR1 is SGHRS, CDR2 YFSETQ. CDR3 nucleotides: TGCGCCAGCAGCATCCAAGCGGGGGCTATCTCTGGGGCCAACGTCCTGACTTTC. This gives the protein CASSIQAGAISGANVLTF. Full variable domain (remainder filled in from reference TRBV5-1 and TRBJ2-6): KAGVTQTPRYLIKTRGQQVTLSCSPISGHRSVSWYQQTPGQGLQFLFEYFSETQRNKGNFPGRFSGRQFSNSRSEMNVSTLELGDSALYLCASSIQAGAISGANVLTFGAGSRLTVL.

V is TRBV5-1 and J is TRBJ1-4; a weak D match, TRBD1 (5 bases). Germline V gene lookup returns CDR1 SGHRS and CDR2 YFSETQ. V was clipped by 1 base and J by 7 bases, with 11 bases between them. CDR3 length equals 14 residues. As DNA, the CDR3 is TGCGCCAGCAGCTTGTCACAGGCGGGTGAAAAACTGTTTTTT. It encodes CASSLSQAGEKLFF.

This clone was detected once. The CDR3 protein is CASKRTDGSYEQYF. The CDR3 DNA is TGTGCCAGCAAGCGAACGGACGGCTCCTACGAGCAGTACTTC. The chain couples TRBV28 to TRBJ2-7; D is undetermined. CDR3 length: 14 amino acids. Germline V CDR1 and CDR2: MDHEN, SYDVKM. The V and J ends lost 7 bases and 0 bases respectively, with 13 bases between them.

V is TRBV5-6 and J is TRBJ2-5, with D perhaps matching TRBD1 or TRBD2 (5 bases each). This CDR3 is 14 amino acids long. Germline V gene sequence: CDR1 SGHDT, CDR2 YYEEEE. V was shortened by 3 bases and J by 5 bases, with 14 bases between the two germline ends. CDR3 nucleotides: TGTGCCAGCAGCTCGATGAGGGGTGGGGAGACCCAGTACTTC. Protein product: CASSSMRGGETQYF.

The rearrangement links TRBV7-8 to TRBJ2-1, with D maybe TRBD1 (6 bases). CDR3 length: 16 amino acids. The ends were cut back, 0 bases at V and 6 bases at J, with 15 bases in the middle. From germline, CDR1 is SGHVS and CDR2 FQNEAQ. CDR3 bases: TGTGCCAGCAGCTTAGCCGAACAGGGTTTAGGCAATGAGCAGTTCTTC. Residues: CASSLAEQGLGNEQFF. Full variable domain (remainder filled in from reference TRBV7-8 and TRBJ2-1): GAGVSQSPRYKVAKRGQDVALRCDPISGHVSLFWYQQALGQGPEFLTYFQNEAQLDKSGLPSDRFFAERPEGSVSTLKIQRTQQEDSAVYLCASSLAEQGLGNEQFFGPGTRLTVL.

V gene TRBV5-5 combines with J gene TRBJ1-5; D is perhaps TRBD1 (5 bases). Germline CDR1 SGHKS, CDR2 YYEKEE (reference sequence). With 3 bases removed from V and 0 bases from J, the gap between germline ends came to 10 bases. The CDR3 runs 15 residues. As DNA, the CDR3 is TGTGCCAGCAGCTGGCAGGGTTATAGCAATCAGCCCCAGCATTTT. This encodes CASSWQGYSNQPQHF.

The chain joins TRBV2 to TRBJ2-1; 11 bases match TRBD2. Germline V gives CDR1 SNHLY, CDR2 FYNNEI. The V segment lost 1 base and the J segment 13 bases; nucleotides outside the gene matches: 6. There are 14 residues in the CDR3. The CDR3 DNA reads as TGTGCCAGCAGTGAAGGGCTAGCGGGGGGTCCCCAGTTCTTC. This sequence encodes CASSEGLAGGPQFF.

A few counts support this clone. The genes are TRBV19 and TRBJ2-7; D ambiguous. V was clipped by 5 bases and J by 2 bases, with 13 bases between them. Germline V gene sequence: CDR1 LNHDA, CDR2 SQIVND (reference sequence). The CDR3 runs 14 residues. CDR3 sequence reads: CASSFYPRAYEQYF. In DNA, the CDR3 is TGTGCCAGTAGTTTCTACCCCAGAGCCTACGAGCAGTACTTC.

This chain joins TRBV11-2 and TRBJ2-5, with D perhaps matching TRBD2 (6 bases). Germline CDR1 SGHAT, CDR2 FQNNGV. V lost 8 bases, J lost 9 bases, and 16 bases lay in between. There are 12 residues in the CDR3. CDR3 DNA sequence: TGTGCCAGCCGGGAGTTGCCTGGCGCCCAGTACTTC. Translation gives CASRELPGAQYF.

This clone is termed large. The rearrangement links TRBV14 to TRBJ2-1, with a weak D call TRBD2 (6 bases). Trimming left V 4 bases short and J 10 bases short, with 11 bases between. The CDR3 extends over 12 amino acids. Germline CDR1 SGHDN, CDR2 FVKESK. The CDR3 nucleotides are TGTGCCAGCAGCCTCGGGAGCTACGAGCAGTTCTTC. Protein sequence: CASSLGSYEQFF.

This rearrangement joins TRBV6-4 to TRBJ1-2, with D possibly being TRBD1 (5 bases). This CDR3 spans 12 amino acids. The V gene's germline CDR1 is MRHNA and CDR2 SNTAGT. V lost 7 bases and J 6 bases, leaving 12 bases between the germline ends. CDR3 sequence reads: CASKDQGHGYTF. In nucleotides, the CDR3 is TGTGCCAGCAAAGATCAGGGTCATGGCTACACCTTC.

V gene TRBV15 combines with J gene TRBJ2-3; TRBD2 is a possible D gene (7 bases). V shed 10 bases and J shed 2 bases, with 19 bases lying between them. The germline V gene has CDR1 LNHNV and CDR2 YYDKDF (reference sequence). The CDR3 loop spans 15 amino acids. CDR3 DNA: TGTGCCAGTAAGGGAGGGGCAGGGGCCACAGATACGCAGTATTTT. It specifies CASKGGAGATDTQYF. Supplemented by reference TRBV15 and TRBJ2-3, the full variable domain reads DAMVIQNPRYQVTQFGKPVTLSCSQTLNHNVMYWYQQKSSQAPKLLFHYYDKDFNNEADTPDNFQSRRPNTSFCFLDIRSPGLGDTAMYLCASKGGAGATDTQYFGPGTRLTVL.

V is TRBV5-1 and J is TRBJ2-7; 8 nucleotides match TRBD1. J gave up 5 bases and V 3 bases, and 7 bases lay outside the gene matches. This CDR3 has 14 amino acids. Germline V CDR1 and CDR2: SGHRS, YFSETQ. For the CDR3, the DNA is TGCGCCAGCAGCTCCCAGGGGGCGAACGACGAGCAGTACTTC. Amino acids: CASSSQGANDEQYF.

Only one count was recorded for this clone. The chain couples TRBV2 to TRBJ1-1; D is unresolved. Germline CDR1 SNHLY, CDR2 FYNNEI. Trimming cost V 6 bases and J 0 bases, with 8 bases left between them. The CDR3 length is 13 residues. The CDR3 region is CASSRTVNTEAFF. The CDR3, as DNA: TGTGCCAGCAGCCGGACTGTGAACACTGAAGCTTTCTTT.